Listed below are T cell receptor beta chains from one sample, sequenced in a study of spatial heterogeneity in lung cancer. TCRdb reprocessed the 5' RACE reads via MiXCR and lists one record per CDR3 protein. The sample carries around 120,000 distinct CDR3 sequences, less than 15% recorded once. The material sequenced was PBMCs, taken at follow-up. The receptors shown here come from a male donor with early-stage non-small cell lung cancer. The CDR3 runs from the conserved cysteine through the conserved F or W. Fields, in order: clone size, J gene, V gene, D gene, CDR3 DNA, CDR3 protein. The D gene is left open where the match is weak. Rows give clone size only sometimes, using once, few, many, or a class for an expanded clone.

NA,TRBJ1-3,TRBV6-5,TRBD1,TGTGCCAGCAGCCGCGGACAGGGGTCTTTCTATTTT,CASSRGQGSFYF
many,TRBJ2-6,TRBV5-1,TRBD1,TGCGCCAGCAGGGGGACAGGGAATTTGTTCTCTGGGGCCAACGTCCTGACTTTC,CASRGTGNLFSGANVLTF
many,TRBJ2-4,TRBV27,TRBD1,TGTGCCAGCGGACAGGGGATCCCGGCCAAAAACATTCAGTACTTC,CASGQGIPAKNIQYF
many,TRBJ1-1,TRBV29-1,TRBD1,TGCAGCGTTGCAGGACAGGGGGGGAACACTGAAGCTTTCTTT,CSVAGQGGNTEAFF
NA,TRBJ1-4,TRBV20-1,NA,TGCAGGGGGAATGAAAAACTGTTTTTT,CRGNEKLFF
NA,TRBJ1-1,TRBV11-3,NA,TGTGCCAGCACGGAGAACACTGAAGCTTTCTTT,CASTENTEAFF
NA,TRBJ1-2,TRBV6-5,TRBD1,TGTGCCAGCAGAAACACAGGGGAAGGCTATGGCTACACCTTC,CASRNTGEGYGYTF
NA,TRBJ2-7,TRBV10-3,TRBD2,TGTGCCATCAGTGACAGGCGGGGGGAAGAGCAGTACTTC,CAISDRRGEEQYF
NA,TRBJ1-6,TRBV5-4,NA,TGTGCCAGCAGCTCGAAAGGGGCTCTTTCTTCACCCCTCCACTTT,CASSSKGALSSPLHF
few,TRBJ1-2,TRBV29-1,TRBD1,TGCAGCGTTCACTCACAGGGGAGGCCCTACACCTTC,CSVHSQGRPYTF
NA,TRBJ2-1,TRBV10-3,TRBD2,TGTGCCATCAGTGGGGGGGGAAGCTCCTACAATGAGCAGTTCTTC,CAISGGGSSYNEQFF
few,TRBJ1-5,TRBV12-3/TRBV12-4,NA,TGTGCCAGCAGTATCCAGGGAATTAGAAGCAATCAGCCCCAGCATTTT,CASSIQGIRSNQPQHF
few,TRBJ1-6,TRBV20-1,TRBD1,TGCAGTGCGCGACAGGGGGCTTTTGTTTCACCCCTCCACTTT,CSARQGAFVSPLHF
few,TRBJ2-6,TRBV4-1,NA,TGCGCCAGCAGCGGCACCAGGGGCTCTGGGGCCAACGTCCTGACTTTC,CASSGTRGSGANVLTF
many,TRBJ2-5,TRBV3-1,NA,TGTGCCAGCAGCCTGGACTTCTTTTACCAAGAGACCCAGTACTTC,CASSLDFFYQETQYF
many,TRBJ1-4,TRBV27,NA,TGTGCCAGCAGTTTAGGGTCGGGAGGGAATGAAAAACTGTTTTTT,CASSLGSGGNEKLFF
few,TRBJ1-2,TRBV7-9,NA,TGTGCCAGCAGCTTAGCGTCCGACACGTATGGCTACACCTTC,CASSLASDTYGYTF
many,TRBJ1-6,TRBV7-9,NA,TGTGCCAGCAGCGGCGACAGGAATTCACCCCTCCACTTT,CASSGDRNSPLHF
few,TRBJ2-7,TRBV28,NA,TGTGCCAGCAGTGAGGGACGGATCTCCTACGAGCAGTACTTC,CASSEGRISYEQYF
few,TRBJ1-5,TRBV19,NA,TGTGCCAGTACCCCAAGGGCGAGGAGCAATCAGCCCCAGCATTTT,CASTPRARSNQPQHF
NA,TRBJ2-1,TRBV20-1,TRBD2,TGCAGTGCTAGGCCCTTCAGCGGGGGGGCCTACAATGAGCAGTTCTTC,CSARPFSGGAYNEQFF
few,TRBJ2-2,TRBV7-7,NA,TGTGCTAGCAGCTTAGACAGGAACACCGGGGAGCTGTTTTTT,CASSLDRNTGELFF
few,TRBJ2-2,TRBV6-6,TRBD2,TGTGCCAGCCGAGCGGGGGGCAGGACCGGGGAGCTGTTTTTT,CASRAGGRTGELFF
NA,TRBJ1-1,TRBV12-3/TRBV12-4,NA,TGTGCCAGCAGTTTAAGCCAGGTGAACACTGAAGCTTTCTTT,CASSLSQVNTEAFF
few,TRBJ2-2,TRBV20-1,NA,TGCAGTGCTAGACCATTAGGAGGGTTGGACACCGGGGAGCTGTTTTTT,CSARPLGGLDTGELFF
NA,TRBJ2-3,TRBV5-1,TRBD2,TGCGCCAGCAGCCGAAGCGGGGGGGCAGATACGCAGTATTTT,CASSRSGGADTQYF
few,TRBJ1-2,TRBV6-2/TRBV6-3,NA,TGTGCCAGCAGTTACTCCCGAGACTATGGCTACACCTTC,CASSYSRDYGYTF
many,TRBJ2-7,TRBV10-2,NA,TGCGCCAGCATGAGGGACTCGAGCTCCTACGAGCAGTACTTC,CASMRDSSSYEQYF
few,TRBJ1-2,TRBV7-8,NA,TGTGCCAGCAGCTTAAACAGGATTAACTATGGCTACACCTTC,CASSLNRINYGYTF
many,TRBJ2-1,TRBV2,TRBD1,TGTGCCAGCAGTACTGACCGGGACAGGGTTCATGAGCAGTTCTTC,CASSTDRDRVHEQFF
few,TRBJ2-3,TRBV28,NA,TGTGCCAGCAGGTTGGGGATTATGGTGGATACGCAGTATTTT,CASRLGIMVDTQYF
few,TRBJ1-3,TRBV12-3/TRBV12-4,NA,TGTGCCAGCAGTTTAGGGGTCTCTGGAAACACCATATATTTT,CASSLGVSGNTIYF